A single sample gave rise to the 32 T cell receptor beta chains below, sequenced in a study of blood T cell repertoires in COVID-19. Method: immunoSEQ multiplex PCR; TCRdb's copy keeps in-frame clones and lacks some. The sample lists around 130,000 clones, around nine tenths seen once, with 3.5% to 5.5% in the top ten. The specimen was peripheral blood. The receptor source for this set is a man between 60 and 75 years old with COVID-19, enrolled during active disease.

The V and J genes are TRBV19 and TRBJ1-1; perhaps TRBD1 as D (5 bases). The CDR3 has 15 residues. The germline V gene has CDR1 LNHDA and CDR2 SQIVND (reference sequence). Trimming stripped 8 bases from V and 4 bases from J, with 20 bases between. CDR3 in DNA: TGTGCCAGTCAGGGTGAGGCCGTCTGGGGCACTGAAGCTTTCTTT. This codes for CASQGEAVWGTEAFF.

CDR3 DNA: TGTGCCAGTAGTAGCAGGTATACCTACGAGCAGTACTTC. Translating gives CASSSRYTYEQYF. The V and J genes are TRBV19 and TRBJ2-7; D is ambiguous. The CDR3 length is 13 residues. Germline lookup yields CDR1 LNHDA and CDR2 SQIVND (reference sequence). Trimming stripped 4 bases from V and 2 bases from J, with 9 bases between.

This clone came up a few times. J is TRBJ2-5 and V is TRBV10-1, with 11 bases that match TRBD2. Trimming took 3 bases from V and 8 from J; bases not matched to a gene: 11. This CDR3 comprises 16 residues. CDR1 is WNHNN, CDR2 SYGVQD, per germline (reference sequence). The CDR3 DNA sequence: TGCGCCAGCAGTGACCCGACTAGCGGGACCCTAGGAACCCAGTACTTC. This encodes CASSDPTSGTLGTQYF.

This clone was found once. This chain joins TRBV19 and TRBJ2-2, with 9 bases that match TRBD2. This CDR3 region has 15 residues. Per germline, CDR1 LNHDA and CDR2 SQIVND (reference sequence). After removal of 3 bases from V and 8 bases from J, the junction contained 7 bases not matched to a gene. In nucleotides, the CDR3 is TGTGCCAGTAGTATCTGGCGGGAGGGCCCAGGGGAGCTGTTTTTT. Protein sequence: CASSIWREGPGELFF.

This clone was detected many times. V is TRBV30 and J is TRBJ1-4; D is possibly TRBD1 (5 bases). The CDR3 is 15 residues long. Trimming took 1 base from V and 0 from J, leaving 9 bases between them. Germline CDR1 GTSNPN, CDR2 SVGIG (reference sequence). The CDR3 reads CAWSGDRATNEKLFF. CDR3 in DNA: TGTGCCTGGAGTGGCGACAGAGCAACTAATGAAAAACTGTTTTTT.

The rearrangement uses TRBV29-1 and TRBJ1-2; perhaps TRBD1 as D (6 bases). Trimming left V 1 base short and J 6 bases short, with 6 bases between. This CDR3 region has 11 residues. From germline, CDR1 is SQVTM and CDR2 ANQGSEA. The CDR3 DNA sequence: TGCAGCGTTGAAGCAGGGGATGGCTACACCTTC. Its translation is CSVEAGDGYTF.

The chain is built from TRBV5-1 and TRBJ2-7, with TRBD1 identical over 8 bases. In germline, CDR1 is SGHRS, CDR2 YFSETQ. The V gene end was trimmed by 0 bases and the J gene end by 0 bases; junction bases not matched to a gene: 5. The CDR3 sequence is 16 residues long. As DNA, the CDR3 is TGCGCCAGCAGCTTGGGACGGACAGGGACCTCCTACGAGCAGTACTTC. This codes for CASSLGRTGTSYEQYF. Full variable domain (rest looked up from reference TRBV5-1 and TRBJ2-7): KAGVTQTPRYLIKTRGQQVTLSCSPISGHRSVSWYQQTPGQGLQFLFEYFSETQRNKGNFPGRFSGRQFSNSRSEMNVSTLELGDSALYLCASSLGRTGTSYEQYFGPGTRLTVT.

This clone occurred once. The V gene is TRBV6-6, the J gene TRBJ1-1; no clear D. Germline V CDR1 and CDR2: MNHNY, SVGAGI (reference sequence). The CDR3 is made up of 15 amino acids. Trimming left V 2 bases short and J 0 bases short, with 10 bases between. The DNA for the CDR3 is TGTGCCAGCAGTTACCTGGGAGGGATGAACACTGAAGCTTTCTTT. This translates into CASSYLGGMNTEAFF.

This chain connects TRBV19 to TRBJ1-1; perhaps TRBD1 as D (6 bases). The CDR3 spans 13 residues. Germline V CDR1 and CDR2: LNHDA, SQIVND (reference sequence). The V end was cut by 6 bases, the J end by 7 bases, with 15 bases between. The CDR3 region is CASSPRDTFEAFF. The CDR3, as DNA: TGTGCCAGTAGCCCCCGGGACACCTTTGAAGCTTTCTTT.

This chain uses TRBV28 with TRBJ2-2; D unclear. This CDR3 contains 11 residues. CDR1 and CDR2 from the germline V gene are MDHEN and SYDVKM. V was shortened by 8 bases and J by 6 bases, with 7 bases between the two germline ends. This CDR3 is CASGEAGELFF. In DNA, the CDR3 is TGTGCCAGCGGCGAGGCCGGGGAGCTGTTTTTT.

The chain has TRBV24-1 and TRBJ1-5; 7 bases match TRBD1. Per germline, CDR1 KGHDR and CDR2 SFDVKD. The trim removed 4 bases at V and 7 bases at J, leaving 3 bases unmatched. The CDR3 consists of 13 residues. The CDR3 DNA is TGTGCCACCAGTGACAGGGGGAAACAGCCCCAGCATTTT. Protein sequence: CATSDRGKQPQHF.

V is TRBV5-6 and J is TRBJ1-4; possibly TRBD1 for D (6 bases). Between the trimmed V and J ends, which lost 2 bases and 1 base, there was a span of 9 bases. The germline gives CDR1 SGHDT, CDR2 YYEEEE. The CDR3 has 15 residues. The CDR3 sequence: CASSLKQGTNEKLFF. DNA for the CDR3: TGTGCCAGCAGCTTAAAACAGGGAACTAATGAAAAACTGTTTTTT. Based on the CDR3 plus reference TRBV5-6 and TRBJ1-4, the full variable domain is DAGVTQSPTHLIKTRGQQVTLRCSPKSGHDTVSWYQQALGQGPQFIFQYYEEEERQRGNFPDRFSGHQFPNYSSELNVNALLLGDSALYLCASSLKQGTNEKLFFGSGTQLSVL.

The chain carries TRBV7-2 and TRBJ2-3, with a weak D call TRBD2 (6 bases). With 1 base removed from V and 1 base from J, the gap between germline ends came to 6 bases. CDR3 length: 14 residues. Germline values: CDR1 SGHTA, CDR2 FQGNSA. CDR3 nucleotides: TGTGCCAGCAGCTTAGAGCGGGGCACAGATACGCAGTATTTT. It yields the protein CASSLERGTDTQYF.

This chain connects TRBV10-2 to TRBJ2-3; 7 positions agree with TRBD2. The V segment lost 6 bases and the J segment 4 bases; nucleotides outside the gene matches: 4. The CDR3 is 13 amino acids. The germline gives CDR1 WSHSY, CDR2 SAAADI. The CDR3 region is CASREGGPDTQYF. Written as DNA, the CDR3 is TGCGCCAGCAGGGAGGGAGGGCCAGATACGCAGTATTTT.

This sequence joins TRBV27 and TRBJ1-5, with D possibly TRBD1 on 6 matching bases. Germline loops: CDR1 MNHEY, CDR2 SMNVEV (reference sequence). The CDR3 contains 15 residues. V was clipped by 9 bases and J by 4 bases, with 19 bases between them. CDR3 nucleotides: TGTGCCAGGTGGGGGCGCACCCTAGGGAATCAGCCCCAGCATTTT. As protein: CARWGRTLGNQPQHF.

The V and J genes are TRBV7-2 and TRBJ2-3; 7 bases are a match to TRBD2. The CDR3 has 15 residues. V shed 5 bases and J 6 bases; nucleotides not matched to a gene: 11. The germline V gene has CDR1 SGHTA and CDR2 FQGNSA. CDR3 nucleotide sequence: TGTGCCAGCAGCATACTTGGACTAGTAAGGGATACGCAGTATTTT. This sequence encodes CASSILGLVRDTQYF.

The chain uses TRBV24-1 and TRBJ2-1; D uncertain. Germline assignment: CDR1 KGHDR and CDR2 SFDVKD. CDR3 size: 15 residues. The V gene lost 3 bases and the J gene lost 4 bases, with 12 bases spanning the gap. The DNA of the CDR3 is TGTGCCACCAGTGATCACTCTTCACCATACAATGAGCAGTTCTTC. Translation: CATSDHSSPYNEQFF.

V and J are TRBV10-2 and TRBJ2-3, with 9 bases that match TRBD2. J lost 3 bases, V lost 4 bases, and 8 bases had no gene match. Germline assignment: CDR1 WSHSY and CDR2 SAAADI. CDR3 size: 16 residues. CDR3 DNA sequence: TGCGCCAGCAGTGCGACCTCAGCGGGAGGAACAGATACGCAGTATTTT. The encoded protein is CASSATSAGGTDTQYF.

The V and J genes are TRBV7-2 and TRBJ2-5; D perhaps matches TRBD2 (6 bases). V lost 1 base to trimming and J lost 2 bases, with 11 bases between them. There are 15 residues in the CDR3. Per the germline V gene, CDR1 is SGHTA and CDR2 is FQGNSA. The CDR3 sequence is CASSLGSSGQETQYF. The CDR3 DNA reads TGTGCCAGCAGCTTAGGGAGTAGCGGACAAGAGACCCAGTACTTC.

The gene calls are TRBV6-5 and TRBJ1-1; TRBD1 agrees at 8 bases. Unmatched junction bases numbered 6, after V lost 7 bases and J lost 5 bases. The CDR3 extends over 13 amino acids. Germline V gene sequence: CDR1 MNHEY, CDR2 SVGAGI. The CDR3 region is CASTRTGLTEAFF. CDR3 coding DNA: TGTGCCAGCACCCGGACAGGGTTAACTGAAGCTTTCTTT.

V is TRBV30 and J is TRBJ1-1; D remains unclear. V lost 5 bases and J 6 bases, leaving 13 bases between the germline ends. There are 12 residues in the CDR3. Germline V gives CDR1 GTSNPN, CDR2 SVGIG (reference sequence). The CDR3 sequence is CAWFLESAEAFF. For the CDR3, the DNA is TGTGCCTGGTTTCTCGAATCGGCTGAAGCTTTCTTT.

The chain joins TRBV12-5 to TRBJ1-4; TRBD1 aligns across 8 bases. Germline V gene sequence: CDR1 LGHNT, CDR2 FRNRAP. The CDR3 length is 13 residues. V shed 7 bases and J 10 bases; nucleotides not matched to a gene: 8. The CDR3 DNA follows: TGTGCTAGTGCGACAGGGGAGTTTCGAAAACTGTTTTTT. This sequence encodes CASATGEFRKLFF.

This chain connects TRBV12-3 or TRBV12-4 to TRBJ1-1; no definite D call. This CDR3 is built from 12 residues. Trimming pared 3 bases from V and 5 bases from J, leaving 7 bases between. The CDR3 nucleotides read TGTGCCAGCAGTTTTGTGAGGACTGAAGCTTTCTTT. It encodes CASSFVRTEAFF.

CDR3 coding DNA: TGTGCCAGCAGCTTTCCCCGGGACAGGGATATAAAGGATGAGCAGTTCTTC. This gives the protein CASSFPRDRDIKDEQFF. The rearrangement uses TRBV7-9 and TRBJ2-1; TRBD1 aligns across 9 bases. This CDR3 is 17 amino acids long. V lost 3 bases, J lost 8 bases, and 14 bases stayed unmatched. CDR1 and CDR2 (germline): SEHNR, FQNEAQ (reference sequence).

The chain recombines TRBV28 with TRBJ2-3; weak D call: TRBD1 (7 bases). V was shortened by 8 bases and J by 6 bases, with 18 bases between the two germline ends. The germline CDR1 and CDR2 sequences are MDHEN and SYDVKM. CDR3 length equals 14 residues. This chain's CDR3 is CASWRDSRGDTQYF. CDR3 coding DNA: TGTGCCAGCTGGCGGGACAGTCGAGGGGATACGCAGTATTTT.

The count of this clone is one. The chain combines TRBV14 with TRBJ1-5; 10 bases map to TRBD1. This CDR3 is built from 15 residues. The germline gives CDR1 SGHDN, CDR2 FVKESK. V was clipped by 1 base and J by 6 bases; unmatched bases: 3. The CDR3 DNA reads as TGTGCCAGCAGCCAAGGGGGGGACAGGGGTCAGCCCCAGCATTTT. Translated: CASSQGGDRGQPQHF.

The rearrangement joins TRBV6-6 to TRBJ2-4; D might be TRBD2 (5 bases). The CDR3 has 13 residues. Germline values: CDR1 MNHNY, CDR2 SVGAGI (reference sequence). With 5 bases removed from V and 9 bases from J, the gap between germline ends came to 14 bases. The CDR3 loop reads CASSRTSTVIQYF. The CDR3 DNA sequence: TGTGCCAGCAGTCGTACTAGTACGGTCATTCAGTACTTC.

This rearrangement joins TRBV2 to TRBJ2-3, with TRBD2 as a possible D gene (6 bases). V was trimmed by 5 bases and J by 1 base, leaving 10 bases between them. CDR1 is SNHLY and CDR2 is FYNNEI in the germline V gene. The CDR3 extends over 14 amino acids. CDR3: CASSIQRGTDTQYF. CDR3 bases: TGTGCCAGCAGTATCCAGCGGGGCACAGATACGCAGTATTTT.

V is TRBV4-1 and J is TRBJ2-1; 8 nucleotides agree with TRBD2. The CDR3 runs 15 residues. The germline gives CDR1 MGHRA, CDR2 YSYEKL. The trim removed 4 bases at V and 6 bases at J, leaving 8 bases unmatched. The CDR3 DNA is TGCGCCAGCAGCCTCCCAGCGGGAGAAAGCAATGAGCAGTTCTTC. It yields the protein CASSLPAGESNEQFF.

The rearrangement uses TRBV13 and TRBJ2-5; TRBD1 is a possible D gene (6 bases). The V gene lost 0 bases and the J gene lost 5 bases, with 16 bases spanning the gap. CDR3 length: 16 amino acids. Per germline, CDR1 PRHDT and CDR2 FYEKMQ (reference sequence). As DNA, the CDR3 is TGTGCCAGCAGCTTAGGCCTGCCCGACAGGTTGGAGACCCAGTACTTC. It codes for CASSLGLPDRLETQYF.

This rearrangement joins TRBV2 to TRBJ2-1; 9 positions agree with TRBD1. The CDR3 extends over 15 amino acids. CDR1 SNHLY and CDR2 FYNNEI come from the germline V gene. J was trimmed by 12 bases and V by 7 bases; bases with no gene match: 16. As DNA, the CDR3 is TGTGCCAGCAAACACCCGGGACAGGGTATCTTACGGCAGTTCTTC. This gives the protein CASKHPGQGILRQFF. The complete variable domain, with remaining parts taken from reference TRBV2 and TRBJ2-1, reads EPEVTQTPSHQVTQMGQEVILRCVPISNHLYFYWYRQILGQKVEFLVSFYNNEISEKSEIFDDQFSVERPDGSNFTLKIRSTKLEDSAMYFCASKHPGQGILRQFFGPGTRLTVL.

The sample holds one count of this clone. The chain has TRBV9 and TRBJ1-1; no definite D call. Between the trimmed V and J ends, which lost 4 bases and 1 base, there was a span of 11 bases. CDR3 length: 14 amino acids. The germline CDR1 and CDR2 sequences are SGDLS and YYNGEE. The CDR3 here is CASSLHEGNTEAFF. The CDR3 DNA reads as TGTGCCAGCAGCCTGCATGAGGGGAACACTGAAGCTTTCTTT.